These T cell receptor beta chains were read from a single sample in a study of OX40 agonist ivuxolimab in advanced cancers. Sequencing was performed with immunoSEQ multiplex PCR; in TCRdb, only in-frame clones are kept and a portion is missing. The repertoire consists of 100,000 or so clones, with approximately 90% occurring once and the leading ten covering approximately 0.55%. Source: CD4+ or CD8+ T cells sorted from blood, taken in a trial of the OX40 agonist ivuxolimab. The origin of the receptors is an adult with an advanced solid tumor such as melanoma, head and neck, liver or kidney cancer. CDR3s include the opening cysteine and the closing phenylalanine or tryptophan. A D gene is named only where the DNA matches it firmly. Size is omitted from some rows. Given values are once, few, many or a class for expanded clones.

>-|-|TRBV9|TRBJ2-7
TGTGCCAGCAGCGTGGACGTCAGCGCGGACGAGCAGTACTTC
CASSVDVSADEQYF
>-|-|TRBV29-1|TRBJ2-3
TGCAGCGTTGCAGCTAGCACAGATACGCAGTATTTT
CSVAASTDTQYF
>-|-|TRBV7-2|TRBJ2-1
TGTGCCAGCAGCTCTCGGGTCGCCAATGAGCAGTTCTTC
CASSSRVANEQFF
>-|-|TRBV19|TRBJ1-2
TGTGCCAGTAATTCAGGGAGGTATGGCTACACCTTC
CASNSGRYGYTF
>-|-|TRBV10-2|TRBJ2-7
TGCGCCAGCAGTCGCTCCTACGAGCAGTACTTC
CASSRSYEQYF
>-|-|TRBV28|TRBJ2-7
TGTGCCAGCACCCAGGAAGTACCGCCCTACGAGCAGTACTTC
CASTQEVPPYEQYF
>-|-|TRBV5-5|TRBJ2-7
TGTGCCAGCAGCCACGGGTCGGGAAACTCCTACGAGCAGTACTTC
CASSHGSGNSYEQYF
>-|few|TRBV6-1|TRBJ2-7
TGTGCCAGCAGTGACTACTACACCTACGAGCAGTACTTC
CASSDYYTYEQYF
>-|-|TRBV11-2|TRBJ1-2
TGTGCCAGCAGCTTAGGCAGGGAAGATGGCTACACCTTC
CASSLGREDGYTF
>TRBD1|once|TRBV29-1|TRBJ1-1
TGCAGCGCCGGGACAGGGTGGGGGATGAACACTGAAGCTTTCTTT
CSAGTGWGMNTEAFF
>-|-|TRBV2|TRBJ1-2
TGTGCCAGCAGTGAACAGGGTCCCTATGGCTACACCTTC
CASSEQGPYGYTF